The 8 T cell receptor beta chains reported below all come from one sample, sequenced in a study of T cell responses to AZD1222 COVID-19 vaccine. The method was immunoSEQ multiplex PCR; TCRdb's version includes in-frame clones alone and lacks a portion of them. The sample has some 91,000 clones; around 90% are singletons. The specimen comprised peripheral blood, sampled on day 0 of AZD1222 vaccination. The origin of the receptors is an adult in good health.

The chain is built from TRBV6-5 and TRBJ1-5; D gene ambiguous. V dropped 3 bases and J dropped 3 bases, with 6 bases sitting between them. The CDR3 contains 13 residues. Looked up from germline, CDR1 is MNHEY and CDR2 is SVGAGI. CDR3 DNA: TGTGCCAGCAGTTATACTATCAATCAGCCCCAGCATTTT. It yields the protein CASSYTINQPQHF.

The CDR3 bases are TGTGCCAGCAGTGAAGCTGACGAGCAGTACTTC. This translates into CASSEADEQYF. This chain joins TRBV6-1 and TRBJ2-7; no clear D gene. The germline CDR1 and CDR2 sequences are MNHNS and SASEGT. V was shortened by 0 bases and J by 5 bases, with 2 bases between the two germline ends. This CDR3 is 11 amino acids long.

V usage is TRBV5-3 and J usage is TRBJ2-3, with no clear D. TRBV5-3 is sorted into the ORF group, with uncertain function. V lost 2 bases, J lost 1 base, and 5 bases lay in between. The CDR3 has 13 residues. The chain's CDR3 is CARSFPGTDTQYF. The DNA of the CDR3 is TGTGCCAGAAGCTTCCCCGGCACAGATACGCAGTATTTT.

V gene TRBV10-3 combines with J gene TRBJ1-5; unclear D gene. This CDR3 contains 13 residues. Germline V gives CDR1 ENHRY, CDR2 SYGVKD. V was cut by 8 bases and J by 5 bases, with 13 bases left in between. This chain's CDR3 is CAIGTSLDQPQHF. The CDR3 nucleotides are TGTGCCATCGGAACAAGTCTCGATCAGCCCCAGCATTTT.

This chain uses TRBV27 with TRBJ2-1; 9 positions agree with TRBD1. This CDR3 region has 17 residues. The V gene's germline CDR1 is MNHEY and CDR2 SMNVEV (reference sequence). The V segment lost 2 bases and the J segment 3 bases; nucleotides outside the gene matches: 8. The CDR3 bases are TGTGCCAGCAGTTTACGGCAACAGGGGGCCAGCTACAATGAGCAGTTCTTC. Its translation: CASSLRQQGASYNEQFF.

The V and J genes are TRBV24-1 and TRBJ2-1, with 8 bases that match TRBD2. This CDR3 has 16 residues. The V gene end was trimmed by 4 bases and the J gene end by 1 base; junction bases not matched to a gene: 5. Germline V gene lookup returns CDR1 KGHDR and CDR2 SFDVKD. In nucleotides, the CDR3 is TGTGCCACCAGTGACTCACTAGCGGAGTCCTACAATGAGCAGTTCTTC. Its protein product is CATSDSLAESYNEQFF.

The V call is TRBV6-1, the J call TRBJ2-1; D is ambiguous. Germline CDR1 MNHNS, CDR2 SASEGT. The CDR3 runs to 15 residues. The V and J ends lost 2 bases and 2 bases respectively, with 10 bases between them. CDR3 residues: CASSESSAAYNEQFF. The DNA for the CDR3 is TGTGCCAGCAGTGAATCCAGCGCGGCCTACAATGAGCAGTTCTTC.

This clone came up once. The chain has TRBV6-1 and TRBJ1-1; D unresolved. Germline CDR1 reads MNHNS; CDR2 reads SASEGT. Trimming shortened V by 3 bases and J by 11 bases, and 19 bases separated the two germline ends. The CDR3 totals 14 residues. The CDR3 loop reads CASSEMGLTMKAFF. In DNA, the CDR3 is TGTGCCAGCAGTGAGATGGGTCTCACCATGAAGGCTTTCTTT.